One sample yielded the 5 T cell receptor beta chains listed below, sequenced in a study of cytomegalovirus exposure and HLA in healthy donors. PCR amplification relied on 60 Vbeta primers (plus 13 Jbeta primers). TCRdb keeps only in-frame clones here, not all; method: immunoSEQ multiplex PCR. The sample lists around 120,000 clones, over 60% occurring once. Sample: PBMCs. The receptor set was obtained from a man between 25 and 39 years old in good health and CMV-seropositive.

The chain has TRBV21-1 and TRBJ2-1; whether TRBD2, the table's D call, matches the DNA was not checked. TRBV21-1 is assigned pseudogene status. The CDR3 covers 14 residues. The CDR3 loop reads CASSKERENNEQFF. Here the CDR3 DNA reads TGTGCCAGCAGCAAAGAGAGGGAGAACAATGAGCAGTTCTTC.

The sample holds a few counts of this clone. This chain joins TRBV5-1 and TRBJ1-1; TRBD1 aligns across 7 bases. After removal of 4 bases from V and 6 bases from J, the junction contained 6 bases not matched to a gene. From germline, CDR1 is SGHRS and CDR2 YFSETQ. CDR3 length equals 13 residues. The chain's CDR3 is CASSTYRGPEAFF. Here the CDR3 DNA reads TGCGCCAGCAGCACCTACAGGGGCCCTGAAGCTTTCTTT.

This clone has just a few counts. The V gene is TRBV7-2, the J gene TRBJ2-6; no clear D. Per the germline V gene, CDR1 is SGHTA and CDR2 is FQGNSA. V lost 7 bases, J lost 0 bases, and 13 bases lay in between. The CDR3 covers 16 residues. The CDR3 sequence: CASTPRPHSGANVLTF. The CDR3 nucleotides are TGTGCCAGCACCCCTAGACCCCACTCTGGGGCCAACGTCCTGACTTTC.

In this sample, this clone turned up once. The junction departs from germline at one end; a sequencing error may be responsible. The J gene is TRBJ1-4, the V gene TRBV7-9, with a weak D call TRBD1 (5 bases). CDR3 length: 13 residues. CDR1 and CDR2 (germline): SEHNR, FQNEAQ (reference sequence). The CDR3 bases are TGTTCCAGCCACGGGGGTAGGGGTGAAAAACTGTTTTTT. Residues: CSSHGGRGEKLFF.

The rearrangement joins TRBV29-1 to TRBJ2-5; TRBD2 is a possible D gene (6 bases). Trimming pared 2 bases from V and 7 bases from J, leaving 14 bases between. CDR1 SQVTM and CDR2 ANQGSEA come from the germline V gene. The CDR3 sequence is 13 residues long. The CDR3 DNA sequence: TGCAGCGTTGAACGGGGCGGAGGGCGGACCCAGTACTTC. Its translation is CSVERGGGRTQYF.